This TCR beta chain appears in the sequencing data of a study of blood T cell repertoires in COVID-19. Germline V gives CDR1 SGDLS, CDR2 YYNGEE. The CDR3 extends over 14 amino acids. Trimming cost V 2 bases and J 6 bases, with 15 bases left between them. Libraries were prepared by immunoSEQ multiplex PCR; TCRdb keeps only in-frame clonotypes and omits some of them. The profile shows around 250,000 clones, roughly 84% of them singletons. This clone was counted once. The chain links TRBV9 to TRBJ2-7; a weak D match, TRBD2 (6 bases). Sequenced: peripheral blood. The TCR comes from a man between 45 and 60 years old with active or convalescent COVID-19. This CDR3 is CASSVTGLGGEQYF. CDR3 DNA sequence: TGTGCCAGCAGCGTCACGGGGTTGGGGGGCGAGCAGTACTTC.